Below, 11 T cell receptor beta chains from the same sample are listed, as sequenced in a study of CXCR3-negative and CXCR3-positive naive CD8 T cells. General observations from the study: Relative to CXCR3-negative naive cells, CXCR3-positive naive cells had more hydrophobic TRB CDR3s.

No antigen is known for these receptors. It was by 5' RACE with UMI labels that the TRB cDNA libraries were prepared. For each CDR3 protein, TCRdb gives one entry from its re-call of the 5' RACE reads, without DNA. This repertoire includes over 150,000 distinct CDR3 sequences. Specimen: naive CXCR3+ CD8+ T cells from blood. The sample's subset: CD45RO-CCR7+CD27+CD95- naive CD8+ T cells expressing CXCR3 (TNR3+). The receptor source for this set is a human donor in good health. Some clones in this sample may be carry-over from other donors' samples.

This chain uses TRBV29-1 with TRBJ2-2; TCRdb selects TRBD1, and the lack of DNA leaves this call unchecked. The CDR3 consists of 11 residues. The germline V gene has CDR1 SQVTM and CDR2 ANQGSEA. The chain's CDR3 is CSAGGWRGLFF.

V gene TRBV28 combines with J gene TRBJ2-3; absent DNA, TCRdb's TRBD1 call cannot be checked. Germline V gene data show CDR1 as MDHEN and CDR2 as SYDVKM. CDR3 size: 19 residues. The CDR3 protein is CASSLPPRGTQINTDTQYF.

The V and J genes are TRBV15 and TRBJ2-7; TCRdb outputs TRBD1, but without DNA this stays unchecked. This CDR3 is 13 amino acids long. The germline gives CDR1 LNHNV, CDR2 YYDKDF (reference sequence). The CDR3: CATSRDRGSEQYF. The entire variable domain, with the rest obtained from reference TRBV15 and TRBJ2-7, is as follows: DAMVIQNPRYQVTQFGKPVTLSCSQTLNHNVMYWYQQKSSQAPKLLFHYYDKDFNNEADTPDNFQSRRPNTSFCFLDIRSPGLGDTAMYLCATSRDRGSEQYFGPGTRLTVT.

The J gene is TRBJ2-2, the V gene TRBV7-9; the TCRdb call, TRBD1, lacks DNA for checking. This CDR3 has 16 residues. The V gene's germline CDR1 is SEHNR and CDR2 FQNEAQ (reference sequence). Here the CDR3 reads CASSLKTEGSTGELFF.

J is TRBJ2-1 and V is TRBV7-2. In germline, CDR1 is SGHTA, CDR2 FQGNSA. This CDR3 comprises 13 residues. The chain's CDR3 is CASSSSPYNEQFF.

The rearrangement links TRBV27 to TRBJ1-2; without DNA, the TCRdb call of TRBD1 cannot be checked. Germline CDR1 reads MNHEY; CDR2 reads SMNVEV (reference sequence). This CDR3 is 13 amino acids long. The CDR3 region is CASRYQGANGYTF.

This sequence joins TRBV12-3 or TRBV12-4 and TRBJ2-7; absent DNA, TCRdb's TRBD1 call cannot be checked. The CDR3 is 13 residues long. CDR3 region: CASSSGARYEQYF.

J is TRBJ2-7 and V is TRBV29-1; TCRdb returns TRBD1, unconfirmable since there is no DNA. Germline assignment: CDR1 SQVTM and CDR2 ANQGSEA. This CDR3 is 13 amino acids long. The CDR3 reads CSVRMTGSYEQYF.

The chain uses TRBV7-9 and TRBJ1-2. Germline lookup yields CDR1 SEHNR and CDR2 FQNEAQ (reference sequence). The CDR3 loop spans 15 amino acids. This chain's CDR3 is CASSLGAYPHYGYTF.

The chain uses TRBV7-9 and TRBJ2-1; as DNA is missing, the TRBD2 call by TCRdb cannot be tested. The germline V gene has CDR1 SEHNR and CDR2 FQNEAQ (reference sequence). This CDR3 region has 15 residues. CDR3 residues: CASSPEGSSYNEQFF.

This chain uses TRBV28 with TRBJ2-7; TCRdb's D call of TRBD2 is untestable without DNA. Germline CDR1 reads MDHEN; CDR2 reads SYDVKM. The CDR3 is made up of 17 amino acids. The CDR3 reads CASSSHPTSFPPGEQYF.